The following is a TCR beta chain sequence with its context. The record originates from a study of T cell changes during pregnancy in multiple sclerosis. V lost 4 bases, J lost 4 bases, and 8 bases lay in between. CDR1 GTSNPN and CDR2 SVGIG come from the germline V gene (reference sequence). This CDR3 is 12 amino acids long. This table comes from immunoSEQ multiplex PCR, and its TCRdb copy is limited to in-frame clones, with some not included. The data contain tens of thousands of clones, 75% to 95% of them singletons. The sequencing here drew on CD4+ T cells from peripheral blood mononuclear cells, taken after pregnancy. The V call is TRBV30, the J call TRBJ1-3, with D tentatively TRBD1 (5 bases). This TCR derives from a female donor in good health, enrolled as a control in a pregnancy study. The CDR3, as DNA: TGTGCCTGGAACCGGGGGGGAAACACCATATATTTT. Protein: CAWNRGGNTIYF. The entire variable domain, with the rest obtained from reference TRBV30 and TRBJ1-3, is as follows: SQTIHQWPATLVQPVGSPLSLECTVEGTSNPNLYWYRQAAGRGLQLLFYSVGIGQISSEVPQNLSASRPQDRQFILSSKKLLLSDSGFYLCAWNRGGNTIYFGEGSWLTVV.